A selection of T cell receptor beta chains follows, all from one sample in a study of cytomegalovirus exposure and HLA in healthy donors. The data were produced by immunoSEQ multiplex PCR, yet TCRdb's version contains in-frame clones alone and is incomplete. Its table records about 43,000 clones. Sequenced material: PBMCs. All receptors come from a woman between 25 and 40 years old in good health and CMV-seronegative. The conserved cysteine and the conserved F or W are not part of the CDR3 here.

J gene: TRBJ2-7; V gene: TRBV6-5; CDR3 protein: ASSLRGGSYEQY
J gene: TRBJ2-7; V gene: TRBV19; CDR3 protein: ASSTARTGGSYEQY
J gene: TRBJ2-7; V gene: TRBV6-5; CDR3 protein: ASRDRGLNTYEQY
J gene: TRBJ1-5; V gene: TRBV2; CDR3 protein: ASSEAPWAQPQH
J gene: TRBJ1-2; V gene: TRBV6-1; CDR3 protein: ASSEVRQAIYGYT
J gene: TRBJ2-7; V gene: TRBV30; CDR3 protein: AWNKRNYEQY
J gene: TRBJ2-1; V gene: TRBV7-8; CDR3 protein: ASSQQGYNEQF
J gene: TRBJ2-1; V gene: TRBV11-3; CDR3 protein: ASSRRGGQF
J gene: TRBJ2-7; V gene: TRBV6-5; CDR3 protein: ASSYDRGYEQY
J gene: TRBJ2-1; V gene: TRBV30; CDR3 protein: AWSPFSNRGDNEQF
J gene: TRBJ2-3; V gene: TRBV6-5; CDR3 protein: ASSRLGDTQY
J gene: TRBJ2-1; V gene: TRBV14; CDR3 protein: ASSQEKALAGVDEQF
J gene: TRBJ1-5; V gene: TRBV6-1; CDR3 protein: ASSELWGGHPTQPQH
J gene: TRBJ1-5; V gene: TRBV18; CDR3 protein: ASSQGAGEQPQH
J gene: TRBJ1-2; V gene: TRBV5-1; CDR3 protein: ASSLGPGQAFWTNYGYT
J gene: TRBJ1-2; V gene: TRBV7-2; CDR3 protein: ASSDRDRSNYGYT
J gene: TRBJ2-3; V gene: TRBV4-3; CDR3 protein: ASSQGASGRVTDTQY
J gene: TRBJ2-7; V gene: TRBV6-8; CDR3 protein: ASSPGTSGRVHEQY
J gene: TRBJ2-7; V gene: TRBV27; CDR3 protein: ASSFGQGFAYEQY
J gene: TRBJ2-3; V gene: TRBV5-1; CDR3 protein: ASSLGQGALPDTQY
J gene: TRBJ2-5; V gene: TRBV4-2; CDR3 protein: ASSQLVGAQETQY
J gene: TRBJ2-1; V gene: TRBV13; CDR3 protein: ASSLRKRSNNEQF
J gene: TRBJ2-1; V gene: TRBV29-1; CDR3 protein: SAGTSGNNEQF
J gene: TRBJ2-7; V gene: TRBV29-1; CDR3 protein: SVYWTVDPVRLN
J gene: TRBJ2-5; V gene: TRBV18; CDR3 protein: ASSPLTSGRETQY
J gene: TRBJ1-1; V gene: TRBV28; CDR3 protein: ASGPVRNTEAF
J gene: TRBJ2-7; V gene: TRBV30; CDR3 protein: AGGFRGGSYEQY
J gene: TRBJ2-2; V gene: TRBV13; CDR3 protein: ASSPGLELF
J gene: TRBJ2-7; V gene: TRBV5-1; CDR3 protein: ASSLSPQAGAYEQY
J gene: TRBJ1-1; V gene: TRBV7-2; CDR3 protein: ASSLGSRAVGEAF
J gene: TRBJ2-1; V gene: TRBV6-5; CDR3 protein: ASSYGLAGGGEQF
J gene: TRBJ2-2; V gene: TRBV13; CDR3 protein: ASSSRTSGSKARNTGELF
J gene: TRBJ2-1; V gene: TRBV29-1; CDR3 protein: SVDSGLLNEQF